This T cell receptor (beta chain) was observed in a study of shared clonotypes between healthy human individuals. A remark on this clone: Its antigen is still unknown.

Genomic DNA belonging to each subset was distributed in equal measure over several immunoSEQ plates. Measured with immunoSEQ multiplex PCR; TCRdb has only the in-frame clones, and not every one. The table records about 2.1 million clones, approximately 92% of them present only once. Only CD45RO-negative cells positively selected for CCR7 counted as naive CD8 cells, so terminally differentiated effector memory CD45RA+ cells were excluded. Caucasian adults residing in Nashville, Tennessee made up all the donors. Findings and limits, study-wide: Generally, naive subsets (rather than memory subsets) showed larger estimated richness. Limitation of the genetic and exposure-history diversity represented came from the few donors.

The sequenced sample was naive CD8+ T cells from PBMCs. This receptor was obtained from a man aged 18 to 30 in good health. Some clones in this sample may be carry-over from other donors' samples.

CDR3 DNA: TGTGCCATCAGGCAGGGCAATGAGCAGTTCTTC. This encodes CAIRQGNEQFF. This chain uses TRBV10-3 with TRBJ2-1, with a tentative D call TRBD1 (5 bases). Looked up from germline, CDR1 is ENHRY and CDR2 is SYGVKD. V dropped 6 bases and J dropped 6 bases, with 6 bases sitting between them. The CDR3 has 11 residues.